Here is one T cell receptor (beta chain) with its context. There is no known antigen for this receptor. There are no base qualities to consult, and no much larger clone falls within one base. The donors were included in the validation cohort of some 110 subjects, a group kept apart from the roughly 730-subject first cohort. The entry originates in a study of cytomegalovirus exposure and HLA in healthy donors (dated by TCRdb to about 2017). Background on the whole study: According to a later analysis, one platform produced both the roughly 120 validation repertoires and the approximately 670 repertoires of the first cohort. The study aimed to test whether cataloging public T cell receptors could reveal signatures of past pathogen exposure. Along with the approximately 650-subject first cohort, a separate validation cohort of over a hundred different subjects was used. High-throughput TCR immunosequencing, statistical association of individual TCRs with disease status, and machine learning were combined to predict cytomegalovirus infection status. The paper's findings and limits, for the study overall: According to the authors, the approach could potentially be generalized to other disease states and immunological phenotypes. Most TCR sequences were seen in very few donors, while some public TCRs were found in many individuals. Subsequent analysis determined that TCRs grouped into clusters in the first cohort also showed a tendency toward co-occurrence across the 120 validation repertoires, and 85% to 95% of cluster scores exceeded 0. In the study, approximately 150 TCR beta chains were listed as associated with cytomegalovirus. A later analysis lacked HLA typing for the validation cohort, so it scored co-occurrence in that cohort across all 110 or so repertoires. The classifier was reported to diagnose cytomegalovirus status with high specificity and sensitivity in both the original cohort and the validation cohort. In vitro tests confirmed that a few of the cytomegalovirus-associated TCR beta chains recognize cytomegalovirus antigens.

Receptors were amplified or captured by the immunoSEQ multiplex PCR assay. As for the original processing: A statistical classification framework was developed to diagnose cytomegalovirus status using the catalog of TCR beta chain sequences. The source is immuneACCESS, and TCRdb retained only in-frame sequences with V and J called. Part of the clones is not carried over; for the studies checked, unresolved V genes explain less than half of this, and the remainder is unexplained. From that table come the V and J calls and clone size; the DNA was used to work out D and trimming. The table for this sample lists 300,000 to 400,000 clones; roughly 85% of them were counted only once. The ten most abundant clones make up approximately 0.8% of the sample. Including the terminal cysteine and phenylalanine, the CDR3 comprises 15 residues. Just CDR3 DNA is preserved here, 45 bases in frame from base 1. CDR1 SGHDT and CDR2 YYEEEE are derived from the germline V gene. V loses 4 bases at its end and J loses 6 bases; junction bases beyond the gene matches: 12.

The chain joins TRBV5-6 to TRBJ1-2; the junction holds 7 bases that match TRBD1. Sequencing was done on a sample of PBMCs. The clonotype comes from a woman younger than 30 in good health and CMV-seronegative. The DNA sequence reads TGTGCCAGCAGCCTCCTGGTTTACAGGGGACATGGCTACACCTTC. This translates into CASSLLVYRGHGYTF.